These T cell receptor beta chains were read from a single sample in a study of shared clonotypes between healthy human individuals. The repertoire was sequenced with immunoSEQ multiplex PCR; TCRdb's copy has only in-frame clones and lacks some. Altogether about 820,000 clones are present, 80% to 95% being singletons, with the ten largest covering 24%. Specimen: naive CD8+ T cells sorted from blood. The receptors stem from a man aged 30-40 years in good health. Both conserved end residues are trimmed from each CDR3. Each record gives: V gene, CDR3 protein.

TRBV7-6	ASGAPRDTFYKSTDTQY
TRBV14	ASSQLGGTGTVYEQY
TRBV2	ASSVTGTSPDTEAF
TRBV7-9	ASSLSLSRDLDSNQPQH
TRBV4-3	ASSPKSLAGGPSEQF
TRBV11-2	ASSRGGRRGSRGYT
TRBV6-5	ASSYRPPYEQY
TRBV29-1	SVLSIRLAGGVSTGELF
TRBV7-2	ASSPSAGSGTDTQY
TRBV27	ASSLGTGGDAYEQY
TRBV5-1	ASTESDTQY
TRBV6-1	ASRISSYEQY
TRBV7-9	ASSLSVTGELF
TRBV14	ASSQAQLGLRNGELF
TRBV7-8	ASSRSGSGNTIY
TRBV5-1	ASSLEGSTAYEQY
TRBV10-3	AISESTMAGTKNIQY
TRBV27	ASSLSAGTEAF
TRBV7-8	ASSRRIGKVNQPQH
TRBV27	ASSLGTGNPYEQY